The text below deals with one T cell receptor beta chain. Its cognate antigen is unknown. The data are from a study of shared clonotypes between healthy human individuals. In the study overall: Aged between 18 and 49, the donors were a couple of women and a few men.

The germline gives CDR1 LNHDA, CDR2 SQIVND (reference sequence). The V gene lost 3 bases and the J gene lost 5 bases, with 13 bases spanning the gap. The CDR3 contains 14 residues. Study results and caveats: Larger estimated richness was generally recorded for naive subsets relative to memory subsets.

In the naive CD8 group, cells lacked CD45RO and were positively selected for CCR7, so terminally differentiated effector memory CD45RA+ cells were left out. The table came from immunoSEQ multiplex PCR; TCRdb's copy has only in-frame clones and leaves some out. The profile covers more than 2 million clones, with approximately 94% appearing a single time and approximately 1.2% taken by the ten largest. The chain is built from TRBV19 and TRBJ2-5; the D is unclear. Sequenced material: naive CD8+ T cells sorted from blood. This receptor was obtained from a man younger than 35 in good health. CDR3 sequence reads: CASSISMAAETQYF. CDR3 bases: TGTGCCAGTAGTATCTCAATGGCGGCTGAGACCCAGTACTTC. The full variable domain, completed using reference TRBV19 and TRBJ2-5, is DGGITQSPKYLFRKEGQNVTLSCEQNLNHDAMYWYRQDPGQGLRLIYYSQIVNDFQKGDIAEGYSVSREKKESFPLTVTSAQKNPTAFYLCASSISMAAETQYFGPGTRLLVL.